The 8 T cell receptor beta chains in this list originate from one sample, sequenced in a study of T cell repertoires in cytomegalovirus infection. TCRdb re-called the reads through MiXCR, storing one row per CDR3 protein. Altogether 500,000 to 600,000 distinct CDR3 sequences are present, about 17% being singletons, with the ten largest covering around 25%. Sequenced: CD8+ T cells from PBMCs. The receptors stem from a human donor in good health (CMV status not recorded). Some clones in this sample may be carry-over from other donors' samples.

This clonotype has ten or more counts. The V gene is TRBV7-2, the J gene TRBJ1-4; a possible D gene is TRBD1 (5 bases). Per the germline V gene, CDR1 is SGHTA and CDR2 is FQGNSA. The CDR3 runs to 18 residues. Trimming pared 5 bases from V and 2 bases from J, leaving 21 bases between. The CDR3 protein is CASSPLAREVRTNEKLFF. The CDR3 nucleotides are TGTGCCAGCAGCCCACTAGCCAGGGAAGTTCGCACTAATGAAAAACTGTTTTTT.

This clonotype was observed a few times. The J gene is TRBJ2-7, the V gene TRBV28; TRBD2 aligns across 7 bases. CDR3 length equals 14 residues. V lost 7 bases to trimming and J lost 2 bases; unmatched junction nucleotides: 8. Germline CDR1 reads MDHEN; CDR2 reads SYDVKM. The CDR3 nucleotides are TGTGCCAGCACCCTAGCCGGGAGGACCTACGAGCAGTACTTC. Residues: CASTLAGRTYEQYF.

The table lists this clonotype with a few counts. The V and J genes are TRBV2 and TRBJ1-4, with 10 positions matching TRBD1. CDR3 size: 16 residues. Trimming removed 8 bases from V and 8 bases from J; junction bases left unmatched: 14. Germline CDR1 is SNHLY and CDR2 is FYNNEI. The CDR3 region has the DNA TGTGCCAGCGCTACGTACCGGGACAGGGGCGGCGAAAAACTGTTTTTT. This sequence encodes CASATYRDRGGEKLFF. Variable domain in full (rest from reference TRBV2 and TRBJ1-4): EPEVTQTPSHQVTQMGQEVILRCVPISNHLYFYWYRQILGQKVEFLVSFYNNEISEKSEIFDDQFSVERPDGSNFTLKIRSTKLEDSAMYFCASATYRDRGGEKLFFGSGTQLSVL.

This clonotype has only a few counts. This chain connects TRBV14 to TRBJ2-7, with TRBD1 identical over 9 bases. The CDR3 runs to 18 residues. Germline V gene sequence: CDR1 SGHDN, CDR2 FVKESK. V dropped 0 bases and J dropped 5; count of bases not matched to a gene: 14. The chain's CDR3 is CASSQDRAFGTGKHEQYF. The CDR3 nucleotides are TGTGCCAGCAGCCAAGATCGCGCGTTTGGGACAGGGAAGCACGAGCAGTACTTC.

The table lists this clonotype with many counts. The gene calls are TRBV7-9 and TRBJ2-1; 10 nucleotides align to TRBD2. Germline-derived CDR1 and CDR2 are SEHNR and FQNEAQ (reference sequence). V trimming: 5 bases; J trimming: 0 bases; junction bases outside the gene matches: 13. This CDR3 is built from 19 residues. DNA for the CDR3: TGTGCCAGCAGCGCAACCGTACTAGCGGGGCTGAGCTCCTACAATGAGCAGTTCTTC. Protein sequence: CASSATVLAGLSSYNEQFF.

This clonotype was counted many times. The genes are TRBV7-9 and TRBJ1-2, with TRBD1 matching 8 bases. The V and J ends lost 5 bases and 4 bases, in that order; junction bases with no gene match: 6. Germline CDR1 and CDR2: SEHNR and FQNEAQ (reference sequence). The CDR3 covers 14 residues. The chain's CDR3 is CASSGPTGVYGYTF. The CDR3, as DNA: TGTGCCAGCAGCGGACCGACAGGGGTCTATGGCTACACCTTC.

This sequence joins TRBV4-1 and TRBJ2-7, with D possibly TRBD1 on 6 matching bases. Looked up from germline, CDR1 is MGHRA and CDR2 is YSYEKL. The CDR3 has 17 residues. The germline V and J ends were trimmed by 1 base and 3 bases, with 19 bases remaining between them. As DNA, the CDR3 is TGCGCCAGCAGCCAAGGGATAACCGGGACACGGTACTACGAGCAGTACTTC. Translation: CASSQGITGTRYYEQYF.

This clonotype was seen many times. This chain joins TRBV12-3 or TRBV12-4 and TRBJ2-7, with 8 bases fitting TRBD1. V shed 1 base, J shed 6 bases, and the junction held 5 bases outside the gene matches. This CDR3 contains 14 residues. The CDR3 sequence is CASSLGRGLPEQYF. CDR3 nucleotide sequence: TGTGCCAGCAGTTTAGGCAGGGGGCTACCCGAGCAGTACTTC.